This T cell receptor (beta chain) derives from a study of cytomegalovirus exposure and HLA in healthy donors. Unmatched junction bases numbered 12, after V lost 6 bases and J lost 2 bases. There are 18 residues in the CDR3. CDR1 is LNHDA and CDR2 is SQIVND in the germline V gene (reference sequence). Primers for the PCR totalled 60 Vbeta and 13 Jbeta. Sequencing used immunoSEQ multiplex PCR; TCRdb keeps in-frame clones, though not all of them. The repertoire consists of about 94,000 clones, with 78% occurring once and the leading ten covering about 0.71%. The chain combines TRBV19 with TRBJ2-6, with TRBD1 identical over 8 bases. Sequenced: PBMCs. The receptor was isolated from a woman aged 60 to 75 in good health and CMV-seronegative. CDR3 in amino acids: CASRRDGQGRTGANVLTF. DNA of the CDR3: TGTGCCAGTAGAAGGGACGGACAGGGACGAACTGGGGCCAACGTCCTGACTTTC. Full variable domain (missing parts from reference TRBV19 and TRBJ2-6): DGGITQSPKYLFRKEGQNVTLSCEQNLNHDAMYWYRQDPGQGLRLIYYSQIVNDFQKGDIAEGYSVSREKKESFPLTVTSAQKNPTAFYLCASRRDGQGRTGANVLTFGAGSRLTVL.